This entry is about one T cell receptor beta chain. The data were obtained in a study of cytomegalovirus exposure and HLA in healthy donors. The donors were members of the approximately 130-subject validation cohort (separate from the approximately 670-subject first cohort). The CDR3 covers 15 residues. Germline V CDR1 and CDR2: LNHDA, SQIVND (reference sequence). The V gene end was trimmed by 7 bases and the J gene end by 0 bases; junction bases not matched to a gene: 8. TCRdb keeps only in-frame clones here, not all; method: immunoSEQ multiplex PCR. Among about 110,000 clones listed, around nine tenths were seen once.

The receptor comes from a woman aged 18-35 years in good health and CMV-seronegative. The rearrangement uses TRBV19 and TRBJ1-2; 7 positions agree with TRBD1. Specimen: PBMCs. The CDR3 region is CASKKDRQANYGYTF. The CDR3 bases are TGTGCCAGTAAAAAGGACAGGCAGGCTAACTATGGCTACACCTTC.